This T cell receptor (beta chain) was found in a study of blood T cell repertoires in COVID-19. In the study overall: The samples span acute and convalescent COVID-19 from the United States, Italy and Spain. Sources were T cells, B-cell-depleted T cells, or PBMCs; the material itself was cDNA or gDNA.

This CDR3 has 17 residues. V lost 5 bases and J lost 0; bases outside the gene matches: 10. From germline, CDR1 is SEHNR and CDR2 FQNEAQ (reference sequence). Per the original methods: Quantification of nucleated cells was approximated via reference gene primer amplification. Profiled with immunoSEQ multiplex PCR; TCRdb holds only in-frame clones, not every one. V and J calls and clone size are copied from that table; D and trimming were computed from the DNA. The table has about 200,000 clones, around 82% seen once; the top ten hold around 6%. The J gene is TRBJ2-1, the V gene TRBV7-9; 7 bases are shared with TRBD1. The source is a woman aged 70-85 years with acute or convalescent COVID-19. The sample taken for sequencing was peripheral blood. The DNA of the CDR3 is TGTGCCAGCAGCCCCCCGAGGGGGCAACGCTCCTACAATGAGCAGTTCTTC. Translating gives CASSPPRGQRSYNEQFF.